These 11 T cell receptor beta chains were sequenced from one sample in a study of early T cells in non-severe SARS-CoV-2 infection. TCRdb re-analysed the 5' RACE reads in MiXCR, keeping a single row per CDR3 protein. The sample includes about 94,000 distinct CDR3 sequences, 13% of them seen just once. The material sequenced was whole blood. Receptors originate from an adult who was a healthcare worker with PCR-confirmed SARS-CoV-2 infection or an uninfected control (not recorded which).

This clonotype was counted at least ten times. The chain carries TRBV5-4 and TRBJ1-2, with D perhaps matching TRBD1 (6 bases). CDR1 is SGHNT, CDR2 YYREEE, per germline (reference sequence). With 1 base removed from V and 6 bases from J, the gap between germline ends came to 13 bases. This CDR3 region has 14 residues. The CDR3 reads CASSLNTQGNGYTF. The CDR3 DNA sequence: TGTGCCAGCAGCTTGAATACACAGGGTAATGGCTACACCTTC. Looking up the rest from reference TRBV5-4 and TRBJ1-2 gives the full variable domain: ETGVTQSPTHLIKTRGQQVTLRCSSQSGHNTVSWYQQALGQGPQFIFQYYREEENGRGNFPPRFSGLQFPNYSSELNVNALELDDSALYLCASSLNTQGNGYTFGSGTRLTVV.

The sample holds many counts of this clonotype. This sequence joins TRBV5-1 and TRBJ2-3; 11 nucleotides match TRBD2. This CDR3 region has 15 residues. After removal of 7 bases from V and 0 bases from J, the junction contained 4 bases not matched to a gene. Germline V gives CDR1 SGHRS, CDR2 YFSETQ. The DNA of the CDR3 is TGCGCCAGCCGGTTAGCGGGGGGGAGCACAGATACGCAGTATTTT. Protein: CASRLAGGSTDTQYF.

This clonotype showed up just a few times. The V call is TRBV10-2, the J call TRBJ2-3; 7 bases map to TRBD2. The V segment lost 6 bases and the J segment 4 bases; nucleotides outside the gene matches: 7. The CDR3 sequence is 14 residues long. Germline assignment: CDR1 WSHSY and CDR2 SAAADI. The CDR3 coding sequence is TGCGCCAGCAGCCCAGCGGGGCGGGCAGATACGCAGTATTTT. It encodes CASSPAGRADTQYF.

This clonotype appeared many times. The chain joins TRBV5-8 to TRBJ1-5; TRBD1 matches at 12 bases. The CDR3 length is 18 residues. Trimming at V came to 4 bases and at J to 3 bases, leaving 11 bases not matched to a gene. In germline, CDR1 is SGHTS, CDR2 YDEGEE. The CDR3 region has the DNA TGTGCCAGCAGCCCCACCGGGACAGGGGGCTGGGACAATCAGCCCCAGCATTTT. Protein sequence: CASSPTGTGGWDNQPQHF.

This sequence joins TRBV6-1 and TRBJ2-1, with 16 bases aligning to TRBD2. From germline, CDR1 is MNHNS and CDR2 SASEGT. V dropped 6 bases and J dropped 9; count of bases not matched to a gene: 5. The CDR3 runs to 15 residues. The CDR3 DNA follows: TGTGCCAGCAGAGTGGGACTAGCGGGGGGGGCTGAGCAGTTCTTC. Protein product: CASRVGLAGGAEQFF.

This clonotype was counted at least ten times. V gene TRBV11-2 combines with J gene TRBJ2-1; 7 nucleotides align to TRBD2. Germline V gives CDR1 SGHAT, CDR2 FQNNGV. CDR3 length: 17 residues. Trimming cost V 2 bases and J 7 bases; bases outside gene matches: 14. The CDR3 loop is CASSLSGRLAVGNEQFF. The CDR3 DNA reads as TGTGCCAGCAGCTTAAGTGGAAGGCTAGCGGTGGGAAATGAGCAGTTCTTC.

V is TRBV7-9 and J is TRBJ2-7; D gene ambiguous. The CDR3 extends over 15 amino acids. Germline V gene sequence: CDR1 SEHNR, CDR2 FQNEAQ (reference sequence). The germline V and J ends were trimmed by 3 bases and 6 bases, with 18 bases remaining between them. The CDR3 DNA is TGTGCCAGCAGCTTCCGCAGTGGGTCAGGATCCGAGCAGTACTTC. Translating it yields CASSFRSGSGSEQYF. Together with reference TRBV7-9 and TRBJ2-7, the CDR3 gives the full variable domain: DTGVSQNPRHKITKRGQNVTFRCDPISEHNRLYWYRQTLGQGPEFLTYFQNEAQLEKSRLLSDRFSAERPKGSFSTLEIQRTEQGDSAMYLCASSFRSGSGSEQYFGPGTRLTVT.

CDR3 in amino acids: CASSPADRGNTEAFF. The CDR3 DNA reads as TGTGCCAGCAGCCCCGCAGACCGGGGTAACACTGAAGCTTTCTTT. V is TRBV12-3 or TRBV12-4 and J is TRBJ1-1; D is uncertain. The CDR3 loop spans 15 amino acids. Trimming removed 6 bases at V and 2 bases at J, with 16 bases between.

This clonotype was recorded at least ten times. The CDR3 sequence: CARLVGNEQFF. For the CDR3, the DNA is TGTGCCAGACTAGTGGGCAATGAGCAGTTCTTC. V is TRBV2 and J is TRBJ2-1; TRBD2 might be the D (5 bases). V lost 9 bases to trimming and J lost 6 bases, with 9 bases between them. Looked up from germline, CDR1 is SNHLY and CDR2 is FYNNEI. This CDR3 comprises 11 residues.

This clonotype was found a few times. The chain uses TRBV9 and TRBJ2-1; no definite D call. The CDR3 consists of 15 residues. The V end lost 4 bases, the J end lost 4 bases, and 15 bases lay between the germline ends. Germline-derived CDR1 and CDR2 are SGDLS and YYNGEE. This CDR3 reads CASSTAWAPYNEQFF. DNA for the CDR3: TGTGCCAGCAGCACCGCATGGGCTCCTTACAATGAGCAGTTCTTC.

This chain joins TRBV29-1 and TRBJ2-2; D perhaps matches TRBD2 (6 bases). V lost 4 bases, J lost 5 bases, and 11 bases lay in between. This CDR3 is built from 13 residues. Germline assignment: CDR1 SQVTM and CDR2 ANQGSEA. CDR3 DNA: TGCAGCGTTGTGTCGGGGACTACCGGGGAGCTGTTTTTT. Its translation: CSVVSGTTGELFF.